The entry that follows covers one TCR beta chain sequence. The antigen is unknown. V was clipped by 4 bases and J by 0 bases, with 13 bases between them. The length of the CDR3 is 15 residues. Germline CDR1 is SGHRS and CDR2 is YFSETQ. The treatment is: roughly 11-day PBMC culture with coronavirus spike peptide pools or control peptides (ViraFEST assay). This entry is derived from a study of vaccination and CD4 T cells after COVID-19. The Oncomine TCR Beta short-read assay sequenced DNA from cultured CD4+ T cells. One entry per CDR3 protein, called by TCRdb with MiXCR from the PCR reads. The sample shows 14,000 or so distinct CDR3 sequences, around 30% of them seen only once.

The rearrangement joins TRBV5-1 to TRBJ1-1; TRBD1 might be the D (6 bases). Specimen: CD4+ T cells from blood, cultured in vitro, collected before SARS-CoV-2 vaccination. The receptor's source is a human donor who received a COVID-19 vaccine. The CDR3 DNA is TGCGCCAGCAGCCCGAGACAGGTCCTGAACACTGAAGCTTTCTTT. It codes for CASSPRQVLNTEAFF. Full variable domain (missing parts from reference TRBV5-1 and TRBJ1-1): KAGVTQTPRYLIKTRGQQVTLSCSPISGHRSVSWYQQTPGQGLQFLFEYFSETQRNKGNFPGRFSGRQFSNSRSEMNVSTLELGDSALYLCASSPRQVLNTEAFFGQGTRLTVV.